This entry lists 10 T cell receptor beta chains sequenced from one sample in a study of control samples from healthy donors and cancer patients. Measured with immunoSEQ multiplex PCR; TCRdb has only the in-frame clones, and not every one. The table shows some 130,000 clones, with around nine tenths occurring only once. Sequences were obtained from blood. The receptor source for this set is a man aged 25-40 years in good health.

The V call is TRBV19, the J call TRBJ2-4; D remains unclear. Trimming took 4 bases from V and 9 from J, leaving 19 bases between them. The CDR3 sequence is 15 residues long. Germline V gene data show CDR1 as LNHDA and CDR2 as SQIVND (reference sequence). The CDR3: CASSRRSVFIGIQYF. The CDR3, as DNA: TGTGCCAGTAGTAGAAGAAGTGTGTTTATTGGCATTCAGTACTTC.

This chain links TRBV11-3 with TRBJ2-2; tentative D call: TRBD2 (5 bases). Germline values: CDR1 SGHNT, CDR2 YENEEA. The CDR3 loop spans 15 amino acids. V was clipped by 5 bases and J by 6 bases, with 16 bases between them. The CDR3 DNA follows: TGTGCCAGCAGCCATGGAGGACGGGCCGCCGGGGAGCTGTTTTTT. This codes for CASSHGGRAAGELFF.

The V and J genes are TRBV11-3 and TRBJ2-1; 11 nucleotides align to TRBD2. Trimming removed 2 bases from V and 9 bases from J; junction bases left unmatched: 18. The CDR3 is made up of 19 amino acids. Per the germline V gene, CDR1 is SGHNT and CDR2 is YENEEA. The chain's CDR3 is CASSLLSSGRASLRSEQFF. The DNA of the CDR3 is TGTGCCAGCAGCTTACTCAGTAGCGGGAGGGCCTCCCTCAGAAGTGAGCAGTTCTTC.

The table lists this clone with a few counts. The chain recombines TRBV9 with TRBJ2-6; D unclear. Germline V gene sequence: CDR1 SGDLS, CDR2 YYNGEE. The CDR3 length is 14 residues. The V gene lost 5 bases and the J gene lost 2 bases, with 8 bases spanning the gap. The CDR3 spells CASSRRTGANVLTF. The CDR3 nucleotides read TGTGCCAGCAGTCGAAGAACTGGGGCCAACGTCCTGACTTTC.

This sequence joins TRBV9 and TRBJ1-2; 9 bases are shared with TRBD1. CDR1 and CDR2 from the germline V gene are SGDLS and YYNGEE. After removal of 2 bases from V and 4 bases from J, the junction contained 3 bases not matched to a gene. CDR3 length: 14 amino acids. The CDR3 reads CASSVGTGLYGYTF. DNA for the CDR3: TGTGCCAGCAGCGTGGGGACAGGGCTCTATGGCTACACCTTC.

This sequence joins TRBV7-8 and TRBJ1-1; no firm D call. This CDR3 has 16 amino acids. The V gene lost 3 bases and the J gene lost 0 bases, with 14 bases spanning the gap. Germline CDR1 reads SGHVS; CDR2 reads FQNEAQ. CDR3 sequence (DNA): TGTGCCAGCAGCTTGTTTTCTCGCGGTCTGAACACTGAAGCTTTCTTT. Residues: CASSLFSRGLNTEAFF.

J is TRBJ2-7 and V is TRBV19; TRBD1 matches 10 bases. This CDR3 is 16 amino acids long. Losses at the gene ends were 3 bases for V and 3 bases for J; bases not matched to a gene: 8. The V gene's germline CDR1 is LNHDA and CDR2 SQIVND (reference sequence). The CDR3 region has the DNA TGTGCCAGTAGTATCACCGGGACAGGGGCAAACTACGAGCAGTACTTC. It codes for CASSITGTGANYEQYF.

V is TRBV5-8 and J is TRBJ2-7, with 10 positions matching TRBD2. The length of the CDR3 is 14 residues. The germline V gene encodes CDR1 SGHTS and CDR2 YDEGEE. The V segment lost 4 bases and the J segment 1 base; nucleotides outside the gene matches: 2. CDR3 protein: CASSRLAGSYEQYF. In DNA, the CDR3 is TGTGCCAGCAGCCGACTAGCGGGTTCCTACGAGCAGTACTTC.

This chain joins TRBV4-1 and TRBJ2-1, with 8 positions matching TRBD2. V was clipped by 2 bases and J by 5 bases; unmatched bases: 14. The CDR3 runs to 18 residues. CDR1 and CDR2 (germline): MGHRA, YSYEKL. The CDR3 nucleotides are TGCGCCAGCAGCCAAAACCTCCGAGGTGGAGCGGGAGACAATGAGCAGTTCTTC. Protein sequence: CASSQNLRGGAGDNEQFF.

The genes are TRBV25-1 and TRBJ1-1; no firm D call. The CDR3 contains 13 residues. Germline V lookup: CDR1 MGHDK, CDR2 SYGVNS. Trimming pared 6 bases from V and 0 bases from J, leaving 8 bases between. CDR3 coding DNA: TGTGCCAGCAGAATTAACTTGAACACTGAAGCTTTCTTT. It is translated as CASRINLNTEAFF. Using reference TRBV25-1 and TRBJ1-1 for the parts outside the CDR3, the full variable domain is EADIYQTPRYLVIGTGKKITLECSQTMGHDKMYWYQQDPGMELHLIHYSYGVNSTEKGDLSSESTVSRIRTEHFPLTLESARPSHTSQYLCASRINLNTEAFFGQGTRLTVV.